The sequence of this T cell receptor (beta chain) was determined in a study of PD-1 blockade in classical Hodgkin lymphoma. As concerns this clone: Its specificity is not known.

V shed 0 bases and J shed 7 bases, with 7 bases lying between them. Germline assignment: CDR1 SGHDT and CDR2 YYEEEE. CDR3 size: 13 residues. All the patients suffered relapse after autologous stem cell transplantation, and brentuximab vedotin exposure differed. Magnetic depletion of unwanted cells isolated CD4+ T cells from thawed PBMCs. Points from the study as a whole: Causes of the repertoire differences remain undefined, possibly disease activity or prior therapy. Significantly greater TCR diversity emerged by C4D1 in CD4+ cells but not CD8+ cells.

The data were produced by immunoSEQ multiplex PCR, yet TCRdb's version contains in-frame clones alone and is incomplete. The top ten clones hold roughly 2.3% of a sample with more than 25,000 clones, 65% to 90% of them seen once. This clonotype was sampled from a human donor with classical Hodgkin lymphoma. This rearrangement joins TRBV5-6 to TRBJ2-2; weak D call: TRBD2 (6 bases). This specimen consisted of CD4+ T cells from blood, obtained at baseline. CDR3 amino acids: CASSLARDGELFF. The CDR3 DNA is TGTGCCAGCAGCTTGGCGCGGGACGGGGAGCTGTTTTTT.